The rows below give T cell receptor beta chains drawn from one sample of a study of T cell repertoires in ileal Crohn's disease. Sequenced by immunoSEQ multiplex PCR; TCRdb stores in-frame clones only, minus some. The data hold over 10,000 clones, with about two thirds observed a single time. Sequencing used ileal tissue. The receptors were gathered from an adult with Crohn's disease. CDR3s include the opening cysteine and the closing phenylalanine or tryptophan. A D gene is named only where the DNA matches it firmly. Some rows mark clone size as missing; the rest say once, few, many or name a class of expanded clone.

CDR3aa	CDR3nt	v_gene	j_gene	abundance	d_gene
CATSPRGRDTGELFF	TGTGCCACATCTCCAAGGGGCCGGGACACCGGGGAGCTGTTTTTT	TRBV7-8	TRBJ2-2	.	.
CASSRDRGQETQYF	TGCGCCAGCAGCCGGGACAGGGGGCAAGAGACCCAGTACTTC	TRBV5-1	TRBJ2-5	.	TRBD1
CASSSRGSGGMATQYF	TGTGCCAGCAGTTCCCGGGGTAGCGGGGGTATGGCTACCCAGTACTTC	TRBV27	TRBJ2-5	.	TRBD2
CASSRGKGGLRDTQYF	TGTGCCAGCAGCAGGGGAAAAGGGGGTTTAAGAGATACGCAGTATTTT	TRBV7-2	TRBJ2-3	.	.
CASSRGLVYEQYF	TGCGCCAGCAGCCGAGGACTAGTCTACGAGCAGTACTTC	TRBV4-1	TRBJ2-7	.	TRBD2
CASSLTSGGLGEQYF	TGCGCCAGCAGCTTGACTAGCGGGGGACTGGGGGAGCAGTACTTC	TRBV5-1	TRBJ2-7	.	TRBD2
CASSRGLRESYEQYF	TGTGCCAGCAGCCGGGGACTTCGAGAATCCTACGAGCAGTACTTC	TRBV11-2	TRBJ2-7	.	.
CASSEMSYSYNEQFF	TGTGCCAGCAGTGAAATGTCTTACTCCTACAATGAGCAGTTCTTC	TRBV6-1	TRBJ2-1	.	.
CASSLTGGQPQHF	TGTGCCAGCAGCTTAACCGGGGGTCAGCCCCAGCATTTT	TRBV5-6	TRBJ1-5	.	.
CSGVTFPETEAFF	TGCAGCGGCGTTACTTTCCCGGAAACTGAAGCTTTCTTT	TRBV29-1	TRBJ1-1	.	.
CAITEGGGVYGYTF	TGTGCCATTACCGAGGGAGGAGGTGTCTATGGCTACACCTTC	TRBV10-3	TRBJ1-2	.	.
CASSLTGTDYGYTF	TGTGCCAGCAGCTTGACCGGGACGGATTATGGCTACACCTTC	TRBV7-9	TRBJ1-2	few	.
CSVEGGGGHQDF	TGCAGCGTTGAGGGGGGCGGGGGACACCAAGACTTC	TRBV29-1	TRBJ2-4	.	.
CASSPYLAGGSLLDTQYF	TGTGCCAGCAGTCCATACCTAGCGGGGGGGTCCCTCTTGGATACGCAGTATTTT	TRBV2	TRBJ2-3	few	TRBD2
CASSEPGGDQPQHF	TGTGCCAGCAGTGAACCAGGGGGGGATCAGCCCCAGCATTTT	TRBV2	TRBJ1-5	large	TRBD1
CASSLGQHGTQYF	TGTGCCAGCAGCTTAGGGCAACACGGGACCCAGTACTTC	TRBV7-2	TRBJ2-5	.	.
CASTAGLETQYF	TGTGCCAGCACCGCTGGACTTGAGACCCAGTACTTC	TRBV11-2	TRBJ2-5	.	.
CASSLGGGQGKLFF	TGCGCCAGCAGCTTGGGTGGCGGTCAGGGAAAACTGTTTTTT	TRBV5-1	TRBJ1-4	few	.
CASSNTGRSYEQYF	TGTGCCAGTAGTAACACGGGTCGTTCCTACGAGCAGTACTTC	TRBV19	TRBJ2-7	.	.
CASSPNRGGGIGEKLFF	TGTGCCAGCTCACCCAACCGCGGAGGGGGCATAGGGGAAAAACTGTTTTTT	TRBV18	TRBJ1-4	few	TRBD1
CVRSLVFWGQGNYEQYF	.	TRBV7-5	TRBJ2-7	.	.
CAISERTSGDNEQFF	TGTGCCATCAGTGAGCGTACTAGCGGGGACAATGAGCAGTTCTTC	TRBV10-3	TRBJ2-1	.	TRBD2
CASSPGAGFGDGYTF	TGTGCCAGCAGCCCAGGGGCAGGATTTGGAGATGGCTACACCTTC	TRBV27	TRBJ1-2	few	.
CASSVDRVYGYTF	TGTGCCAGCAGCGTGGACAGGGTCTATGGCTACACCTTC	TRBV7-2	TRBJ1-2	medium-sized	TRBD1
CASSPQGTANSPLHF	TGTGCCAGCAGTCCTCAAGGGACAGCTAATTCACCCCTCCACTTT	TRBV28	TRBJ1-6	medium-sized	TRBD1